The 21 T cell receptor beta chains below were found in one sample sequenced in a study of shared clonotypes between healthy human individuals (dated by TCRdb to 2018 to 2021). The library came from the immunoSEQ multiplex PCR assay. TCRdb retrieved this table from immuneACCESS and kept in-frame rearrangements only. Not all clones are present; in checked studies, unresolved V genes account for under half, and no reason is known for the remainder. Here the sample has roughly 1 million clones; 65% to 75% occur a single time. Over 1.3% of the sample comes from the top ten. The specimen was memory CD4+ T cells sorted from blood. The sample's cell subset or site label, in plain terms: CD45RA-negative fraction. The receptors here all came from a man aged 18 to 35 in good health.

The chain has TRBV14 and TRBJ1-2; 8 nucleotides line up with TRBD1. With 5 bases clipped from V and 7 bases from J, the junction kept 15 bases outside the gene matches. The germline V gene has CDR1 SGHDN and CDR2 FVKESK. The CDR3 is made up of 16 amino acids. CDR3 coding DNA: TGTGCCAGCAGCGGTCGGACAGGGAAAAAAACCTTTGGCTACACCTTC. It codes for CASSGRTGKKTFGYTF.

As regards this clone: An end of the junction differs from the germline gene, which may be a read error. This chain connects TRBV7-7 to TRBJ2-5; 7 nucleotides match TRBD2. Germline CDR1 is SSHAT and CDR2 is FNYEAQ (reference sequence). The CDR3 is 15 amino acids. The CDR3 region is CASSFGGFGQETQYF. CDR3 bases: TGTGCTAGCAGCTTCGGGGGGTTTGGCCAAGAGACCCAGTACTTC. The complete variable domain, with remaining parts taken from reference TRBV7-7 and TRBJ2-5, reads GAGVSQSPRYKVTKRGQDVTLRCDPISSHATLYWYQQALGQGPEFLTYFNYEAQPDKSGLPSDRFSAERPEGSISTLTIQRTEQRDSAMYRCASSFGGFGQETQYFGPGTRLLVL.

Comment on this clone: This likely reflects a read error, since a far larger clone is one base away. Other DNA sequences in this specimen translate into the identical CDR3. V usage is TRBV9 and J usage is TRBJ2-7; 8 bases match TRBD1. Germline loops: CDR1 SGDLS, CDR2 YYNGEE. The CDR3 length is 14 residues. J lost 1 base, V lost 4 bases, and 4 bases had no gene match. CDR3 residues: CASSPRTGSYEQYF. The CDR3 nucleotides read TGTGCCAGCAGCCCCCGGACAGGGTCCTACGAGCAGTACTTC.

The sample holds a few counts of this clone. CDR3 nucleotide sequence: TGTGCCAGCACCCGGACAGGTTCCACTAACTATGGCTACACCTTC. Amino acid sequence: CASTRTGSTNYGYTF. This sequence joins TRBV9 and TRBJ1-2; 7 bases map to TRBD1. CDR3 size: 15 residues. Losses at the gene ends were 6 bases for V and 0 bases for J; bases not matched to a gene: 8. Germline V gives CDR1 SGDLS, CDR2 YYNGEE.

The chain combines TRBV5-4 with TRBJ2-3; no clear D. Germline V lookup: CDR1 SGHNT, CDR2 YYREEE (reference sequence). The germline V and J ends were trimmed by 0 bases and 5 bases, with 16 bases remaining between them. The CDR3 is 16 amino acids. The CDR3 nucleotides are TGTGCCAGCAGCTTGGGGGTCGGCGTGAGTCTAGATACGCAGTATTTT. This encodes CASSLGVGVSLDTQYF.

The chain has TRBV7-2 and TRBJ2-1; D not certain. The V gene lost 4 bases and the J gene lost 8 bases, with 15 bases spanning the gap. Germline assignment: CDR1 SGHTA and CDR2 FQGNSA. The CDR3 contains 14 residues. The CDR3 DNA reads as TGTGCCAGCAGCTCCTACGGGCCTGGGGATGAGCAGTTCTTC. Protein: CASSSYGPGDEQFF.

V is TRBV10-2 and J is TRBJ1-4; D unclear. V was trimmed by 6 bases and J by 8 bases, leaving 13 bases between them. The CDR3 covers 13 residues. CDR1 is WSHSY and CDR2 is SAAADI in the germline V gene. The CDR3 sequence is CASSENSGEKLFF. CDR3 in DNA: TGCGCCAGCAGCGAGAATTCAGGAGAAAAACTGTTTTTT.

A remark on this clone: Since a far larger clone is one base different, this is likely a read error. The gene calls are TRBV30 and TRBJ2-7; perhaps TRBD2 as D (5 bases). V was shortened by 8 bases and J by 1 base, with 12 bases between the two germline ends. Germline lookup yields CDR1 GTSNPN and CDR2 SVGIG (reference sequence). There are 12 residues in the CDR3. CDR3: CARGKGSYEQYF. In DNA, the CDR3 is TGTGCCCGGGGAAAGGGTTCCTACGAGCAGTACTTC.

The V and J genes are TRBV7-9 and TRBJ1-1, with D unresolved. In germline, CDR1 is SEHNR, CDR2 FQNEAQ (reference sequence). Trimming removed 2 bases at V and 4 bases at J, with 14 bases between. This CDR3 contains 15 residues. The CDR3 protein is CASSLRVGAGTEAFF. The CDR3 nucleotides read TGTGCCAGCAGCTTACGAGTGGGCGCGGGCACTGAAGCTTTCTTT. The whole variable domain, remainder taken from reference TRBV7-9 and TRBJ1-1, is DTGVSQNPRHKITKRGQNVTFRCDPISEHNRLYWYRQTLGQGPEFLTYFQNEAQLEKSRLLSDRFSAERPKGSFSTLEIQRTEQGDSAMYLCASSLRVGAGTEAFFGQGTRLTVV.

V usage is TRBV9 and J usage is TRBJ2-7; 7 bases map to TRBD2. CDR3 length equals 15 residues. J gave up 3 bases and V 4 bases, and 10 bases lay outside the gene matches. The germline V gene has CDR1 SGDLS and CDR2 YYNGEE. The CDR3 DNA reads as TGTGCCAGCAGCCCCGGGACTAAATCCCTCTACGAGCAGTACTTC. Translating gives CASSPGTKSLYEQYF. Variable domain in full (rest from reference TRBV9 and TRBJ2-7): DSGVTQTPKHLITATGQRVTLRCSPRSGDLSVYWYQQSLDQGLQFLIQYYNGEERAKGNILERFSAQQFPDLHSELNLSSLELGDSALYFCASSPGTKSLYEQYFGPGTRLTVT.

The gene calls are TRBV6-5 and TRBJ2-1; D might be TRBD2 (5 bases). This CDR3 contains 16 residues. V was clipped by 4 bases and J by 2 bases, with 15 bases between them. CDR1 is MNHEY and CDR2 is SVGAGI in the germline V gene. The DNA of the CDR3 is TGTGCCAGCAGTTCCTTCGGCCCCGGGACCTACAATGAGCAGTTCTTC. This gives the protein CASSSFGPGTYNEQFF.

This chain links TRBV6-5 with TRBJ1-2; D gene ambiguous. V was clipped by 6 bases and J by 8 bases, with 16 bases between them. CDR3 length: 13 residues. CDR1 MNHEY and CDR2 SVGAGI come from the germline V gene. This chain's CDR3 is CASRGLSSRGYTF. In DNA, the CDR3 is TGTGCCAGCAGGGGATTGAGTTCGCGGGGCTACACCTTC.

Ten or more counts support this clone. This chain joins TRBV4-1 and TRBJ2-7; D may be TRBD2 (6 bases). V dropped 4 bases and J dropped 3 bases, with 16 bases sitting between them. Germline CDR1 and CDR2: MGHRA and YSYEKL. The CDR3 runs 15 residues. CDR3 region: CASSLAGRSNYEQYF. CDR3 bases: TGCGCCAGCAGCCTGGCGGGGCGAAGTAACTACGAGCAGTACTTC.

V and J are TRBV29-1 and TRBJ2-5; D is possibly TRBD1 (6 bases). V was trimmed by 8 bases and J by 5 bases, leaving 12 bases between them. CDR1 and CDR2 from the germline V gene are SQVTM and ANQGSEA. The CDR3 has 11 amino acids. The CDR3 coding sequence is TGCAGCACAACACAGGGTGAGACCCAGTACTTC. This translates into CSTTQGETQYF.

This chain links TRBV6-5 with TRBJ1-2; TRBD1 agrees at 9 bases. CDR3 length: 15 residues. Looked up from germline, CDR1 is MNHEY and CDR2 is SVGAGI. V gave up 0 bases and J gave up 7 bases; unmatched junction bases: 6. CDR3 residues: CASSYSNRGQSGYTF. In DNA form, the CDR3 reads TGTGCCAGCAGTTACTCTAACAGGGGGCAATCTGGCTACACCTTC.

The genes are TRBV29-1 and TRBJ2-1, with 8 bases lining up with TRBD2. Germline loops: CDR1 SQVTM, CDR2 ANQGSEA. This CDR3 comprises 14 residues. V was clipped by 7 bases and J by 6 bases; unmatched bases: 11. DNA of the CDR3: TGCAGCGCGTCCGCGGGGGGCATCAGCAATGAGCAGTTCTTC. Translated, it gives CSASAGGISNEQFF.

The gene calls are TRBV7-9 and TRBJ2-6, with D unclear. CDR1 is SEHNR, CDR2 FQNEAQ, per germline (reference sequence). Trimming left V 5 bases short and J 2 bases short, with 16 bases between. The CDR3 sequence is 17 residues long. In DNA form, the CDR3 reads TGTGCCAGCAGCCCCGCCAAGGGTCCCCCTGGGGCCAACGTCCTGACTTTC. Its translation is CASSPAKGPPGANVLTF.

This clone has a single count. V is TRBV13 and J is TRBJ2-1, with D hard to call. The CDR3 extends over 13 amino acids. Germline V gives CDR1 PRHDT, CDR2 FYEKMQ (reference sequence). Trimming took off 3 bases at V and 6 bases at J, with 9 bases between the two ends. The CDR3 reads CASSFYRGNEQFF. The CDR3 DNA reads as TGTGCCAGCAGCTTCTATCGAGGCAATGAGCAGTTCTTC.

V usage is TRBV18 and J usage is TRBJ1-1; D not certain. Germline loops: CDR1 KGHSH, CDR2 LQKENI. V was pared by 4 bases and J by 1 base, with 10 bases between. The CDR3 extends over 14 amino acids. In DNA form, the CDR3 reads TGTGCCAGCTCACAGGCTAGGGAGAACACTGAAGCTTTCTTT. Protein product: CASSQARENTEAFF.

This clone appeared once. Here the CDR3 DNA reads TGTGCCACCAGCAGCCCCCAGAGGTTTACTGAAGCTTTCTTT. Amino acids: CATSSPQRFTEAFF. The chain is built from TRBV15 and TRBJ1-1; no firm D call. The ends were cut back, 3 bases at V and 5 bases at J, with 13 bases in the middle. In germline, CDR1 is LNHNV, CDR2 YYDKDF (reference sequence). The CDR3 consists of 14 residues.

The chain combines TRBV7-8 with TRBJ2-1, with 9 bases matching TRBD1. This CDR3 has 14 residues. Trimming removed 1 base from V and 8 bases from J; junction bases left unmatched: 3. CDR1 is SGHVS and CDR2 is FQNEAQ in the germline V gene. The CDR3 here is CASSLDRGLDEQFF. CDR3 sequence (DNA): TGTGCCAGCAGCTTAGACAGGGGGCTTGATGAGCAGTTCTTC.